One and the same sample provided the 32 T cell receptor beta chains below, sequenced in a study of cytomegalovirus exposure and HLA in healthy donors. The PCR was carried out with 60 Vbeta primers and 13 Jbeta primers. Repertoires were generated with immunoSEQ multiplex PCR, while TCRdb's copy carries only in-frame clones and drops some. There are around 130,000 clones in the sample; 81% occur only once, and roughly 2.2% lies in the top ten. Sequencing was done on a sample of PBMCs. The receptors here all came from a woman in her thirties or forties in good health and CMV-seronegative.

About this clone itself: In the same sample, other DNA sequences code for this CDR3. J is TRBJ1-4 and V is TRBV5-6, with TRBD1 matching over 9 bases. The CDR3 consists of 16 residues. V was pared by 4 bases and J by 8 bases, with 12 bases of the junction left unmatched. Germline loops: CDR1 SGHDT, CDR2 YYEEEE. CDR3 bases: TGTGCCAGCAGCGGGGGGGTCGGGACAGGGAACGAAAAACTGTTTTTT. Protein sequence: CASSGGVGTGNEKLFF. Drawing the rest from reference TRBV5-6 and TRBJ1-4, the complete variable domain is DAGVTQSPTHLIKTRGQQVTLRCSPKSGHDTVSWYQQALGQGPQFIFQYYEEEERQRGNFPDRFSGHQFPNYSSELNVNALLLGDSALYLCASSGGVGTGNEKLFFGSGTQLSVL.

The chain couples TRBV6-5 to TRBJ1-5; 10 nucleotides agree with TRBD1. Germline values: CDR1 MNHEY, CDR2 SVGAGI. Unmatched junction bases numbered 4, after V lost 6 bases and J lost 5 bases. CDR3 length: 14 amino acids. In nucleotides, the CDR3 is TGTGCCAGCAGCCTAGACAGGGGGCATCAGCCCCAGCATTTT. Translation gives CASSLDRGHQPQHF.

The CDR3 protein is CASSFLAQTSGANVLTF. CDR3 DNA sequence: TGTGCCAGCAGCTTCCTTGCACAGACCTCTGGGGCCAACGTCCTGACTTTC. The V call is TRBV5-6, the J call TRBJ2-6; D unresolved. The CDR3 is made up of 17 amino acids. Germline-derived CDR1 and CDR2 are SGHDT and YYEEEE. Deletions cut 2 bases from V and 0 bases from J, with 12 bases between.

Written as DNA, the CDR3 is TGCGCCAGCAGTGAGAGGTCTAGCGGGAGTAATGAGCAGTTCTTC. Translating it yields CASSERSSGSNEQFF. The gene calls are TRBV10-1 and TRBJ2-1; 10 bases fit TRBD2. The germline V gene encodes CDR1 WNHNN and CDR2 SYGVQD (reference sequence). The CDR3 loop spans 15 amino acids. Trimming removed 2 bases from V and 7 bases from J; junction bases left unmatched: 5.

The chain joins TRBV5-4 to TRBJ1-2, with TRBD1 matching 7 bases. This CDR3 is built from 13 residues. CDR1 and CDR2 (germline): SGHNT, YYREEE (reference sequence). V gave up 0 bases and J gave up 7 bases; unmatched junction bases: 3. The CDR3 reads CASSLGQGGGYTF. The CDR3 region has the DNA TGTGCCAGCAGCTTGGGGCAGGGGGGTGGCTACACCTTC.

This clone was counted a single time. The chain uses TRBV7-2 and TRBJ2-5, with a possible D match to TRBD2 (6 bases). V lost 5 bases, J lost 1 base, and 14 bases lay in between. CDR3 length equals 15 residues. The V gene's germline CDR1 is SGHTA and CDR2 FQGNSA. The DNA of the CDR3 is TGTGCCAGCAGCGGCTGGACTACGTCCCAAGAGACCCAGTACTTC. Its translation: CASSGWTTSQETQYF.

CDR3 nucleotide sequence: TGTGCCAGCAGCTTAGGAACAGGTGAAAAACTGTTTTTT. It specifies CASSLGTGEKLFF. The chain is built from TRBV7-2 and TRBJ1-4; TRBD1 might be the D (5 bases). From germline, CDR1 is SGHTA and CDR2 FQGNSA. The CDR3 sequence is 13 residues long. Between the trimmed V and J ends, which lost 1 base and 7 bases, there was a span of 7 bases.

In the case of this clone: A read error may produce the germline difference seen at one junction end. The V gene is TRBV7-9, the J gene TRBJ1-3, with TRBD1 as a possible D gene (6 bases). CDR3 size: 16 residues. Germline V gene sequence: CDR1 SEHNR, CDR2 FQNEAQ (reference sequence). CDR3 amino acids: CSSSLDRDNPGNTIYF. The CDR3 DNA follows: TGTTCCAGCAGCTTAGACCGGGACAACCCTGGAAACACCATATATTTT.

The CDR3 DNA follows: TGTGCCAGCAGCTTAGGGGCTAGCGGCTACGAGCAGTACTTC. It is translated as CASSLGASGYEQYF. The chain carries TRBV11-3 and TRBJ2-7; 7 bases match TRBD2. Germline CDR1 is SGHNT and CDR2 is YENEEA. The J segment lost 3 bases and the V segment lost 1 base, leaving 3 bases of the junction unmatched. The CDR3 is made up of 14 amino acids.

The V gene is TRBV5-1, the J gene TRBJ1-1; TRBD1 aligns across 8 bases. V dropped 4 bases and J dropped 1; count of bases not matched to a gene: 6. This CDR3 has 15 residues. In germline, CDR1 is SGHRS, CDR2 YFSETQ. CDR3 region: CASSAGTGPNTEAFF. Here the CDR3 DNA reads TGCGCCAGCAGCGCCGGGACAGGCCCGAACACTGAAGCTTTCTTT.

This clone has just one count. The V and J genes are TRBV7-9 and TRBJ2-5, with a possible D match to TRBD1 (6 bases). V lost 1 base and J lost 1, with 10 bases in between. Germline CDR1 is SEHNR and CDR2 is FQNEAQ (reference sequence). The CDR3 length is 15 residues. The CDR3 DNA is TGTGCCAGCAGCTTAGGTGGACAGATCCAAGAGACCCAGTACTTC. Protein: CASSLGGQIQETQYF. Using reference TRBV7-9 and TRBJ2-5 for the parts outside the CDR3, the full variable domain is DTGVSQNPRHKITKRGQNVTFRCDPISEHNRLYWYRQTLGQGPEFLTYFQNEAQLEKSRLLSDRFSAERPKGSFSTLEIQRTEQGDSAMYLCASSLGGQIQETQYFGPGTRLLVL.

V usage is TRBV30 and J usage is TRBJ2-1, with TRBD2 identical over 11 bases. The CDR3 totals 16 residues. Germline V gene sequence: CDR1 GTSNPN, CDR2 SVGIG (reference sequence). V lost 2 bases and J lost 0; bases outside the gene matches: 3. CDR3 region: CAWSRTSGSSYNEQFF. CDR3 DNA: TGTGCCTGGAGTCGTACTAGCGGGAGCTCCTACAATGAGCAGTTCTTC.

The V gene is TRBV23-1, the J gene TRBJ2-3, with TRBD2 matching 8 bases. TRBV23-1 is an ORF for which the function is uncertain. Trimming took 8 bases from V and 1 from J; bases not matched to a gene: 5. This CDR3 has 14 amino acids. The CDR3 DNA follows: TGCGCCAGCCTTATAGCGGGACGCACAGATACGCAGTATTTT. Translating it yields CASLIAGRTDTQYF.

The chain links TRBV7-8 to TRBJ2-5, with 15 bases fitting TRBD2. The J call may be wrong; the DNA end is better matched by TRBJ2-7. CDR1 is SGHVS, CDR2 FQNEAQ, per germline. This CDR3 has 15 amino acids. The CDR3 DNA sequence: TGTGCCAGCAGTCCGGGACTAGCGGGAGGCTACGAGCAGTACTTC. Its translation: CASSPGLAGGYEQYF.

The J gene is TRBJ2-7, the V gene TRBV18; TRBD2 matches at 15 bases. Germline V CDR1 and CDR2: KGHSH, LQKENI. V trimming: 3 bases; J trimming: 2 bases; junction bases outside the gene matches: 5. The CDR3 is made up of 17 amino acids. In DNA, the CDR3 is TGTGCCAGCTCACCGACCGGACTAGCGGGAGGGCCCTACGAGCAGTACTTC. Protein sequence: CASSPTGLAGGPYEQYF.

The chain joins TRBV6-1 to TRBJ2-5; 9 bases align to TRBD1. The DNA end lines up better with TRBJ2-7; the J call may be wrong. The CDR3 has 15 amino acids. Germline V gene data show CDR1 as MNHNS and CDR2 as SASEGT. Here the CDR3 DNA reads TGTGCCAGCAGTGCTTTGGGGACAGGGCCGCCCGAGCAGTACTTC. Translation gives CASSALGTGPPEQYF.

The CDR3 here is CASSPVQGYNSPLHF. CDR3 coding DNA: TGCGCCAGCAGTCCCGTACAGGGGTATAATTCACCCCTCCACTTT. The J gene is TRBJ1-6, the V gene TRBV5-1; 7 bases are shared with TRBD1. The V gene's germline CDR1 is SGHRS and CDR2 YFSETQ. CDR3 length: 15 amino acids. Trimming removed 5 bases from V and 4 bases from J; junction bases left unmatched: 6. The full variable domain, rest sourced from reference TRBV5-1 and TRBJ1-6, is KAGVTQTPRYLIKTRGQQVTLSCSPISGHRSVSWYQQTPGQGLQFLFEYFSETQRNKGNFPGRFSGRQFSNSRSEMNVSTLELGDSALYLCASSPVQGYNSPLHFGNGTRLTVT.

The sample holds one count of this clone. The rearrangement uses TRBV7-9 and TRBJ2-3, with 8 positions matching TRBD2. This CDR3 is 18 amino acids long. The junction had 9 bases not matched to a gene; V was cut back by 1 base and J by 0 bases. Germline lookup yields CDR1 SEHNR and CDR2 FQNEAQ (reference sequence). Written as DNA, the CDR3 is TGTGCCAGCAGCTTAGGTAGGGTGGCGGGAGGAAGCACAGATACGCAGTATTTT. Protein product: CASSLGRVAGGSTDTQYF.

The chain combines TRBV18 with TRBJ2-7; D may be TRBD1 (6 bases). Germline-derived CDR1 and CDR2 are KGHSH and LQKENI. This CDR3 spans 15 amino acids. V lost 2 bases and J 2 bases, leaving 13 bases between the germline ends. The CDR3 nucleotides are TGTGCCAGCTCACCATATGGCAGGGGCACCTACGAGCAGTACTTC. This encodes CASSPYGRGTYEQYF.

The rearrangement links TRBV5-5 to TRBJ1-4; TRBD1 agrees at 7 bases. CDR3 size: 15 residues. Germline CDR1 and CDR2: SGHKS and YYEKEE (reference sequence). Trimming at V came to 3 bases and at J to 5 bases, leaving 7 bases not matched to a gene. CDR3 residues: CASSYDRDRNEKLFF. CDR3 bases: TGTGCCAGCAGCTATGACCGGGACAGAAATGAAAAACTGTTTTTT.

The chain carries TRBV10-2 and TRBJ1-1, with 9 bases that match TRBD1. The CDR3 is made up of 13 amino acids. V shed 7 bases, J shed 10 bases, and the junction held 10 bases outside the gene matches. Germline values: CDR1 WSHSY, CDR2 SAAADI. DNA of the CDR3: TGCGCCAGCACCGAACAGGGGGCCTCGGGAGCTTTCTTT. It yields the protein CASTEQGASGAFF.

This clone was detected only a few times. The V call is TRBV4-1, the J call TRBJ1-1, with D possibly TRBD1 on 6 matching bases. The CDR3 is 15 amino acids. V was trimmed by 1 base and J by 7 bases, leaving 16 bases between them. CDR1 and CDR2 from the germline V gene are MGHRA and YSYEKL. In nucleotides, the CDR3 is TGCGCCAGCAGCCAAGGCCTGGGGGCGAGGGATGAAGCTTTCTTT. Amino acids: CASSQGLGARDEAFF.

This chain joins TRBV5-4 and TRBJ2-1, with D unresolved. Germline-derived CDR1 and CDR2 are SGHNT and YYREEE (reference sequence). Trimming shortened V by 4 bases and J by 0 bases, and 5 bases separated the two germline ends. This CDR3 region has 13 residues. DNA for the CDR3: TGTGCCAGCAGCCCGAGCTCCTACAATGAGCAGTTCTTC. Residues: CASSPSSYNEQFF.

The chain joins TRBV7-9 to TRBJ1-3; TRBD1 aligns across 9 bases. V trimming: 6 bases; J trimming: 0 bases; junction bases outside the gene matches: 15. CDR1 is SEHNR and CDR2 is FQNEAQ in the germline V gene (reference sequence). This CDR3 is built from 19 residues. CDR3 amino acids: CASSNETGGFLLSGNTIYF. CDR3 nucleotides: TGTGCCAGCAGTAATGAGACAGGGGGATTCTTGCTCTCTGGAAACACCATATATTTT. The whole variable domain, remainder taken from reference TRBV7-9 and TRBJ1-3, is DTGVSQNPRHKITKRGQNVTFRCDPISEHNRLYWYRQTLGQGPEFLTYFQNEAQLEKSRLLSDRFSAERPKGSFSTLEIQRTEQGDSAMYLCASSNETGGFLLSGNTIYFGEGSWLTVV.

The chain joins TRBV6-4 to TRBJ2-3, with 9 bases aligning to TRBD2. V dropped 4 bases and J dropped 5; count of bases not matched to a gene: 7. The CDR3 spans 15 residues. The germline gives CDR1 MRHNA, CDR2 SNTAGT. The CDR3 region has the DNA TGTGCCAGCAGTGTCGGCGGGGGGGCCAGAGATACGCAGTATTTT. This gives the protein CASSVGGGARDTQYF.

The V call is TRBV6-1, the J call TRBJ2-5; no definite D call. The assigned J gene may be wrong: the sequence end matches TRBJ2-7 better. The CDR3 extends over 13 amino acids. CDR1 is MNHNS, CDR2 SASEGT, per germline. CDR3 in amino acids: CASSGGRSYEQYF. The CDR3 bases are TGTGCCAGCAGTGGAGGCCGGTCCTACGAGCAGTACTTC.

The V gene is TRBV5-1, the J gene TRBJ2-5; D ambiguous. CDR3 length: 12 residues. The V gene's germline CDR1 is SGHRS and CDR2 YFSETQ. Between the trimmed V and J ends, which lost 0 bases and 4 bases, there was a span of 4 bases. The CDR3 here is CASSLDLETQYF. Written as DNA, the CDR3 is TGCGCCAGCAGCTTGGACTTAGAGACCCAGTACTTC.

Only a few counts were recorded for this clone. Distinct nucleotide sequences in the sample also encode this CDR3. The chain carries TRBV2 and TRBJ1-1; perhaps TRBD1 as D (6 bases). The CDR3 has 14 amino acids. Germline assignment: CDR1 SNHLY and CDR2 FYNNEI. Trimming removed 8 bases at V and 0 bases at J, with 13 bases between. The CDR3 reads CASRYRVLNTEAFF. CDR3 sequence (DNA): TGTGCCAGCCGGTACAGGGTACTGAACACTGAAGCTTTCTTT. Full variable domain (remainder filled in from reference TRBV2 and TRBJ1-1): EPEVTQTPSHQVTQMGQEVILRCVPISNHLYFYWYRQILGQKVEFLVSFYNNEISEKSEIFDDQFSVERPDGSNFTLKIRSTKLEDSAMYFCASRYRVLNTEAFFGQGTRLTVV.

This clone has a handful of counts. V and J are TRBV7-9 and TRBJ1-3; TRBD1 agrees at 8 bases. With V trimmed by 6 bases and J by 9 bases, 10 bases remained unmatched. The CDR3 is 14 amino acids. Germline CDR1 is SEHNR and CDR2 is FQNEAQ (reference sequence). The CDR3 sequence is CASREGQVAGTIYF. The CDR3 DNA is TGTGCCAGCAGGGAGGGACAGGTGGCTGGCACCATATATTTT.

This rearrangement joins TRBV10-3 to TRBJ2-7; perhaps TRBD1 as D (6 bases). This CDR3 region has 13 residues. Trimming left V 10 bases short and J 1 base short, with 14 bases between. Looked up from germline, CDR1 is ENHRY and CDR2 is SYGVKD. The CDR3 DNA follows: TGTGCCACCCTGGACAGTATATCCTACGAGCAGTACTTC. It encodes CATLDSISYEQYF.

The rearrangement uses TRBV30 and TRBJ2-1, with 9 bases identical to TRBD2. CDR1 and CDR2 (germline): GTSNPN, SVGIG (reference sequence). The CDR3 spans 15 residues. Losses at the gene ends were 1 base for V and 4 bases for J; bases not matched to a gene: 5. The CDR3, as DNA: TGTGCCTGGAGTGCACAGCGGGGGGTTTACAATGAGCAGTTCTTC. It yields the protein CAWSAQRGVYNEQFF.

The genes are TRBV11-2 and TRBJ1-2; D unclear. V lost 1 base to trimming and J lost 3 bases, with 3 bases between them. The CDR3 has 12 residues. Germline-derived CDR1 and CDR2 are SGHAT and FQNNGV. The CDR3 region is CASSLGDYGYTF. CDR3 bases: TGTGCCAGCAGCTTAGGAGACTATGGCTACACCTTC.